The rows below give T cell receptor beta chains drawn from one sample of a study of monozygotic twins with inflammatory bowel disease. No DNA is given; TCRdb re-called the 5' RACE reads and lists each CDR3 protein once. Here the sample table reports some 150,000 distinct CDR3 sequences. Sequenced: blood. These receptor sequences come from a human donor with ulcerative colitis or Crohn's disease, or a healthy co-twin of an affected twin (not recorded which). The CDR3 runs from the conserved cysteine through the conserved F or W.

>TRBV6-1|TRBJ1-2
CASSEVEGQGRKGYTF
>TRBV6-5|TRBJ2-2
CASSYRASSFANTGELFF
>TRBV5-1|TRBJ1-2
CASSLMGDTDRVANYGYTF
>TRBV2|TRBJ2-2
CASSADTLNTGELFF
>TRBV5-1|TRBJ2-1
CASSLTPSVAYNEQFF
>TRBV6-2/TRBV6-3|TRBJ2-5
CASSYPLAGGETQYF
>TRBV21-1|TRBJ2-7
CASQEIYEQYF
>TRBV19|TRBJ2-5
CASSMGNSLQETQYF
>TRBV20-1|TRBJ2-3
CSARGKGNGTSGRAWGTQYF
>TRBV6-1|TRBJ2-1
CASSGKTGTAYNEQFF
>TRBV29-1|TRBJ2-1
CSVEPGQGYEQFF
>TRBV5-1|TRBJ1-4
CASSLGYRGGAATNEKLFF
>TRBV30|TRBJ2-2
CACTIANTGELFF
>TRBV4-2|TRBJ2-7
CASSIGLAETASYEQYF
>TRBV4-1|TRBJ2-3
CASSSRTLQGDTQYF
>TRBV7-2|TRBJ2-5
CASSVQRETQYF